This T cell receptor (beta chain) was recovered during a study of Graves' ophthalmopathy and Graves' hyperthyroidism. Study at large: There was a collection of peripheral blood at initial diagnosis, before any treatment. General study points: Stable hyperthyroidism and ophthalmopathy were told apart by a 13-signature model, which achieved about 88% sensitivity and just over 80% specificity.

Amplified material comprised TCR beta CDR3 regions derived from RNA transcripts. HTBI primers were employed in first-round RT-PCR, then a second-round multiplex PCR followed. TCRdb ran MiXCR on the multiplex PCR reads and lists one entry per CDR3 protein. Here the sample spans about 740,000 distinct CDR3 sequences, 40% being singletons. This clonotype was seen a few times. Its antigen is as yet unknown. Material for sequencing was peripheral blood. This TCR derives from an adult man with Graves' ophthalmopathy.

The CDR3 DNA sequence: TGCAGTGCTAGAGATCAGACAGGGTGGTCCTATGGCTACACCTTC. Translation gives CSARDQTGWSYGYTF. V is TRBV20-1 and J is TRBJ1-2, with 7 bases fitting TRBD1. Losses at the gene ends were 0 bases for V and 4 bases for J; bases not matched to a gene: 8. The germline gives CDR1 DFQATT, CDR2 SNEGSKA (reference sequence). This CDR3 contains 15 residues.